One and the same sample provided the 18 T cell receptor beta chains below, sequenced in a study of post-analysis software for immune sequencing data. Regarding the study as a whole: The five TRBV segments detected at higher frequency in patients than in controls included TRBV5-6, TRBV5-1 and TRBV20-1.

These receptors have no identified antigens. The TCR beta cDNA libraries carried unique molecular identifiers. TCRdb processed the PCR reads anew with MiXCR; each CDR3 protein has one entry. Here the sample spans 650,000 to 850,000 distinct CDR3 sequences, about half being singletons. Sequencing was done on a sample of blood. The source of these receptors is a girl aged 5 to 17 with multiple sclerosis.

The chain links TRBV20-1 to TRBJ2-5; TRBD2 matches at 9 bases. Near its end, the DNA agrees better with TRBJ2-7, so the J call may be wrong. The CDR3 covers 12 residues. Germline CDR1 DFQATT, CDR2 SNEGSKA (reference sequence). The CDR3 sequence: CSAGTSRLEQYF. In DNA, the CDR3 is TGCAGTGCCGGGACTAGCAGGCTCGAGCAGTACTTC.

Only a few counts were recorded for this clonotype. V usage is TRBV4-2 and J usage is TRBJ2-7; TRBD2 matches at 10 bases. This CDR3 has 18 amino acids. After removal of 0 bases from V and 5 bases from J, the junction contained 13 bases not matched to a gene. In germline, CDR1 is LGHNA, CDR2 YNFKEQ. For the CDR3, the DNA is TGTGCCAGCAGCCAAGATCGGGCTAGCGGGAGTGGGGCTCACGAGCAGTACTTC. Translating gives CASSQDRASGSGAHEQYF.

The rearrangement joins TRBV20-1 to TRBJ2-7; the D call may be TRBD1 or TRBD2 (5 bases each). V shed 6 bases and J shed 7 bases, with 19 bases lying between them. Germline values: CDR1 DFQATT, CDR2 SNEGSKA (reference sequence). CDR3 length: 13 residues. CDR3 region: CSAARGTIGEQYF. CDR3 DNA: TGCAGTGCCGCTAGAGGGACCATAGGAGAGCAGTACTTC.

This clonotype was observed a few times. The rearrangement joins TRBV12-3 or TRBV12-4 to TRBJ2-5, with D uncertain. V was clipped by 3 bases and J by 5 bases, with 10 bases between them. CDR3 length equals 13 residues. In nucleotides, the CDR3 is TGTGCCAGCAGTTTGTGGGTGGGCGAGACCCAGTACTTC. This gives the protein CASSLWVGETQYF.

This clonotype has just a few counts. This chain joins TRBV6-8 and TRBJ2-7; D gene unclear. V dropped 8 bases and J dropped 3 bases, with 17 bases sitting between them. This CDR3 spans 14 amino acids. In germline, CDR1 is MNHGY, CDR2 SAAAGT. The CDR3 reads CASYDPLTFYEQYF. CDR3 in DNA: TGTGCCAGCTATGATCCCCTTACTTTCTACGAGCAGTACTTC.

This clonotype was seen more than once but under ten times. This chain links TRBV7-9 with TRBJ2-4, with 8 bases lining up with TRBD1. This CDR3 is 16 amino acids long. Trimming at V came to 5 bases and at J to 13 bases, leaving 19 bases not matched to a gene. The germline V gene encodes CDR1 SEHNR and CDR2 FQNEAQ (reference sequence). The CDR3 region is CASSALGTGAYNEQYF. CDR3 nucleotides: TGTGCCAGCAGCGCCCTCGGGACAGGAGCCTACAATGAGCAGTACTTC. Based on the CDR3 plus reference TRBV7-9 and TRBJ2-4, the full variable domain is DTGVSQNPRHKITKRGQNVTFRCDPISEHNRLYWYRQTLGQGPEFLTYFQNEAQLEKSRLLSDRFSAERPKGSFSTLEIQRTEQGDSAMYLCASSALGTGAYNEQYFGAGTRLSVL.

J is TRBJ1-2 and V is TRBV5-5, with 8 bases aligning to TRBD1. The germline gives CDR1 SGHKS, CDR2 YYEKEE (reference sequence). The CDR3 contains 16 residues. J gave up 8 bases and V 4 bases, and 16 bases lay outside the gene matches. Here the CDR3 DNA reads TGTGCCAGCAGCCCTGGGACAGGCGGGGACTTGCGGGGCTACACCTTC. Protein: CASSPGTGGDLRGYTF.

The V call is TRBV5-1, the J call TRBJ2-5, with 7 bases fitting TRBD1. Per germline, CDR1 SGHRS and CDR2 YFSETQ. CDR3 length: 16 residues. J lost 2 bases, V lost 3 bases, and 10 bases had no gene match. The CDR3 loop is CASSSSTGTVQETQYF. The CDR3 coding sequence is TGCGCCAGCAGCTCCTCGACCGGGACAGTACAAGAGACCCAGTACTTC.

In this sample, this clonotype turned up once. The chain couples TRBV30 to TRBJ1-2; possibly TRBD1 for D (6 bases). V lost 4 bases and J lost 8, with 17 bases in between. Germline values: CDR1 GTSNPN, CDR2 SVGIG (reference sequence). There are 13 residues in the CDR3. CDR3 amino acids: CAWTTGTVPGYTF. Written as DNA, the CDR3 is TGTGCCTGGACCACAGGGACTGTACCGGGCTACACCTTC. The variable domain in full, completed from reference TRBV30 and TRBJ1-2, reads SQTIHQWPATLVQPVGSPLSLECTVEGTSNPNLYWYRQAAGRGLQLLFYSVGIGQISSEVPQNLSASRPQDRQFILSSKKLLLSDSGFYLCAWTTGTVPGYTFGSGTRLTVV.

The chain recombines TRBV6-5 with TRBJ2-3; no definite D call. From germline, CDR1 is MNHEY and CDR2 SVGAGI. Between the trimmed V and J ends, which lost 4 bases and 3 bases, there was a span of 14 bases. The CDR3 runs 15 residues. In DNA form, the CDR3 reads TGTGCCAGCAGTTTCGCCGGGCGGAGAACAGATACGCAGTATTTT. Protein sequence: CASSFAGRRTDTQYF.

This clonotype has more than one count but fewer than ten. V usage is TRBV6-5 and J usage is TRBJ1-2, with a weak D call TRBD1 (5 bases). Germline CDR1 is MNHEY and CDR2 is SVGAGI. Trimming left V 0 bases short and J 1 base short, with 6 bases between. The CDR3 contains 14 residues. This CDR3 reads CASSYSQGNYGYTF. CDR3 nucleotides: TGTGCCAGCAGTTACTCGCAGGGTAACTATGGCTACACCTTC.

The V and J genes are TRBV3-1 and TRBJ2-7; D is undetermined. Germline loops: CDR1 LGHDT, CDR2 YNNKEL (reference sequence). The germline V and J ends were trimmed by 3 bases and 5 bases, with 14 bases remaining between them. This CDR3 spans 14 amino acids. The CDR3 DNA sequence: TGTGCCAGCAGCCACTACCCGGGTGGCAACGAGCAGTACTTC. It yields the protein CASSHYPGGNEQYF.

V and J are TRBV20-1 and TRBJ2-3; TRBD1 or TRBD2 may be the D gene (5 bases each). Germline loops: CDR1 DFQATT, CDR2 SNEGSKA (reference sequence). The CDR3 is 14 amino acids. V dropped 2 bases and J dropped 4 bases, with 13 bases sitting between them. Here the CDR3 DNA reads TGCAGTGCTAGAAGGGACCCCCACGCAGATACGCAGTATTTT. It encodes CSARRDPHADTQYF.

The chain is built from TRBV7-6 and TRBJ1-1; perhaps TRBD1 as D (5 bases). This CDR3 comprises 14 residues. Germline V gene lookup returns CDR1 SGHVS and CDR2 FNYEAQ. Trimming took off 5 bases at V and 4 bases at J, with 14 bases between the two ends. The CDR3 is CASSQDLGGTEAFF. Here the CDR3 DNA reads TGTGCCAGCAGCCAGGACTTGGGGGGCACTGAAGCTTTCTTT.

This clonotype came up a few times. The chain is built from TRBV29-1 and TRBJ2-1; a possible D gene is TRBD2 (6 bases). The ends were cut back, 3 bases at V and 9 bases at J, with 18 bases in the middle. Germline V gives CDR1 SQVTM, CDR2 ANQGSEA. The CDR3 totals 14 residues. The CDR3 region has the DNA TGCAGCGTTGATGGAGGGGAAGTGTCGGGTGAGCAGTTCTTC. It translates to CSVDGGEVSGEQFF.

V is TRBV7-9 and J is TRBJ1-2; 7 positions match TRBD1. This CDR3 comprises 16 residues. V dropped 1 base and J dropped 1; count of bases not matched to a gene: 6. Germline V gene sequence: CDR1 SEHNR, CDR2 FQNEAQ (reference sequence). The CDR3 reads CASSLEGTALNYGYTF. The DNA for the CDR3 is TGTGCCAGCAGCTTAGAGGGGACAGCACTTAACTATGGCTACACCTTC.

The chain has TRBV12-3 or TRBV12-4 and TRBJ1-2; no clear D gene. Trimming left V 6 bases short and J 5 bases short, with 16 bases between. CDR3 length equals 14 residues. CDR3 DNA sequence: TGTGCCAGCAGAATATCATTCGGGAGTTATGGCTACACCTTC. Translated, it gives CASRISFGSYGYTF.

The genes are TRBV7-9 and TRBJ2-3, with TRBD2 matching 12 bases. The V and J ends lost 11 bases and 5 bases, in that order; junction bases with no gene match: 8. CDR1 is SEHNR and CDR2 is FQNEAQ in the germline V gene (reference sequence). This CDR3 is 14 amino acids long. As DNA, the CDR3 is TGTGCCGGACGACTAGCGGGAGCGGGAGATACGCAGTATTTT. It encodes CAGRLAGAGDTQYF.